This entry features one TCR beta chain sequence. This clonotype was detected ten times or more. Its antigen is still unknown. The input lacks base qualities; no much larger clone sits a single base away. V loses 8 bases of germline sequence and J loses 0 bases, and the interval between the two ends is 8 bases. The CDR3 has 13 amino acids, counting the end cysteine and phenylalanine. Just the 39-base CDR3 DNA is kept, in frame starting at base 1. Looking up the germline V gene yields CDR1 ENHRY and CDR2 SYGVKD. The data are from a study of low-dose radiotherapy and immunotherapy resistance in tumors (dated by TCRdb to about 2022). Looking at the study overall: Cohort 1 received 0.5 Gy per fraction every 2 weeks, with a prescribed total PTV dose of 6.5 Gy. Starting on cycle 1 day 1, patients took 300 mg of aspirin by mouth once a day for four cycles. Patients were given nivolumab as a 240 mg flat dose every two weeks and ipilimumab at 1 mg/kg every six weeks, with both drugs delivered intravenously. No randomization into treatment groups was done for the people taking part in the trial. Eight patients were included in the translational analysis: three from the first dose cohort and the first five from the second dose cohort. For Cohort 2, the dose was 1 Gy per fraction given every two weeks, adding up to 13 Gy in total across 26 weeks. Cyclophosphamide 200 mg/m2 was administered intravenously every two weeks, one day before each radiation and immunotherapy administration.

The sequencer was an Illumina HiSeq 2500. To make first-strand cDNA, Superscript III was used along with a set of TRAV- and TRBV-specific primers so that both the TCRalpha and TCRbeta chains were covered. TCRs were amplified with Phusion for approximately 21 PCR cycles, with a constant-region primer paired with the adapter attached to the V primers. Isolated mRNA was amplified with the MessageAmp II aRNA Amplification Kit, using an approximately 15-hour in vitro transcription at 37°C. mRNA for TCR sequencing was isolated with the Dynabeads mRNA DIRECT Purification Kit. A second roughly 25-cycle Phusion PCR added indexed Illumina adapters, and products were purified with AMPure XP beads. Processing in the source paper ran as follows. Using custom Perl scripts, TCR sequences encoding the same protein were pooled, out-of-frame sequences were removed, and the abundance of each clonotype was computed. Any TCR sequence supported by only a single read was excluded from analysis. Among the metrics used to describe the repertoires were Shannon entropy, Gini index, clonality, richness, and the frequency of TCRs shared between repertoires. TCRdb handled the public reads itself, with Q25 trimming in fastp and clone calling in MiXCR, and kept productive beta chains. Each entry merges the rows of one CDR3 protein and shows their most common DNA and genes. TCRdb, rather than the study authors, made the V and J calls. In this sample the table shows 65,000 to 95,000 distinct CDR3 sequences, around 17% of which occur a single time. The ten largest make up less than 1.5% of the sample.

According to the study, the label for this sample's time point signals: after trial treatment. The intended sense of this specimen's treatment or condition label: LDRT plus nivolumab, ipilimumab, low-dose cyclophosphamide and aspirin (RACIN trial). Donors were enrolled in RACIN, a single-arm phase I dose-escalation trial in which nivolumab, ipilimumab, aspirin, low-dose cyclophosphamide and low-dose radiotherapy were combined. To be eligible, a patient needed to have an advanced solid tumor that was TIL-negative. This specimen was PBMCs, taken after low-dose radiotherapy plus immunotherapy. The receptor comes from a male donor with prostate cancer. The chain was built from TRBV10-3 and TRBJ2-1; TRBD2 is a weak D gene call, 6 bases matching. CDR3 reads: CAIAGSSYNEQFF. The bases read TGTGCCATCGCGGGGAGCTCCTACAATGAGCAGTTCTTC.